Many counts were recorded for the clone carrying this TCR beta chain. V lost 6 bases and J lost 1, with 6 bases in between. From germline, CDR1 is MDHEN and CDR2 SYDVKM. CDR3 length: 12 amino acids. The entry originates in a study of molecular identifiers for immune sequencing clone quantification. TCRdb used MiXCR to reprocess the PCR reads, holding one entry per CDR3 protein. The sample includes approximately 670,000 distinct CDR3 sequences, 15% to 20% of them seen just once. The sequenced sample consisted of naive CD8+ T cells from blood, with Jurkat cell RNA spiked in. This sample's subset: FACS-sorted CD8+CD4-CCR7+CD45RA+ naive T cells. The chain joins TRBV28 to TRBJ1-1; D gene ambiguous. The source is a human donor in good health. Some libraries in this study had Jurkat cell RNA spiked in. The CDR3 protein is CASRWQNTEAFF. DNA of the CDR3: TGTGCCAGCAGGTGGCAGAACACTGAAGCTTTCTTT.